This T cell receptor beta chain appears in the sequencing data of a study of T cell changes during pregnancy in multiple sclerosis. The table came from immunoSEQ multiplex PCR; TCRdb's copy has only in-frame clones and leaves some out. The sample holds 30,000 to 50,000 clones, about 94% seen once. CDR1 MNHEY and CDR2 SMNVEV come from the germline V gene (reference sequence). The V segment lost 5 bases and the J segment 6 bases; nucleotides outside the gene matches: 9. The CDR3 contains 16 residues. The chain couples TRBV27 to TRBJ2-1, with 11 bases that match TRBD2. Sequenced material: CD4+ T cells from peripheral blood mononuclear cells, taken after pregnancy. This receptor was obtained from a female donor with multiple sclerosis, enrolled in a pregnancy study. The CDR3 sequence: CASSPRSSGGVNEQFF. The DNA of the CDR3 is TGTGCCAGCAGTCCTCGGAGTAGCGGGGGGGTCAATGAGCAGTTCTTC.